Listed below are T cell receptor beta chains from one sample, sequenced in a study of long-term antiretroviral therapy in people with HIV. Sequencing used immunoSEQ multiplex PCR; TCRdb keeps in-frame clones, though not all of them. The profile shows about 17,000 clones, 70% to 80% of them singletons. Sequencing used unsorted PBMCs, obtained at the start of antiretroviral therapy. The source of these receptors is a man aged 30-40 years with HIV. Each CDR3 is given with its conserved first and last residue. A D gene is named only where the DNA matches it firmly. Rows give clone size only sometimes, using once, few, many, or a class for an expanded clone.

clone_size	v_call	d_call	j_call	cdr3_aa	cdr3_nt
.	TRBV30	TRBD1	TRBJ1-5	CAWTGDRGQPQHF	TGTGCCTGGACTGGGGACAGGGGTCAGCCCCAGCATTTT
few	TRBV6-1	.	TRBJ1-3	CASHSSGNTIYF	TGTGCCAGCCACAGCTCTGGAAACACCATATATTTT
.	TRBV11-2	TRBD1	TRBJ2-1	CASSQRTGEQFF	TGTGCCAGCAGCCAACGGACAGGGGAGCAGTTCTTC
.	TRBV29-1	.	TRBJ2-1	CSVEEGGGNEQFF	TGCAGCGTTGAAGAGGGGGGCGGCAATGAGCAGTTCTTC
few	TRBV7-9	TRBD1	TRBJ1-1	CASKTGISADTEAFF	TGTGCCAGCAAGACAGGGATATCGGCGGACACTGAAGCTTTCTTT
few	TRBV7-9	.	TRBJ2-7	CASSPGQVGGYEQYF	TGTGCCAGCAGCCCCGGACAGGTGGGAGGCTACGAGCAGTACTTC
once	TRBV29-1	TRBD1	TRBJ2-5	CSVGQGTLEETQYF	TGCAGCGTTGGACAGGGAACTTTAGAAGAGACCCAGTACTTC
.	TRBV15	TRBD1	TRBJ2-5	CATSRPDRLETQYF	TGTGCCACCAGCAGGCCGGACAGGTTGGAGACCCAGTACTTC
.	TRBV20-1	.	TRBJ1-1	CSAPESTSAFF	TGCAGTGCCCCTGAGTCGACTTCAGCTTTCTTT
.	TRBV13	.	TRBJ2-1	CASSLVAPTYNEQFF	TGTGCCAGCAGCTTAGTTGCCCCCACCTACAATGAGCAGTTCTTC
.	TRBV4-2	TRBD2	TRBJ2-7	CASSHGGTSGSHEQYF	TGTGCCAGCAGCCACGGCGGGACTAGCGGGAGTCACGAGCAGTACTTC
once	TRBV15	TRBD1	TRBJ2-7	CATSSTTGSYEQYF	TGTGCCACCAGCTCAACGACAGGGTCCTACGAGCAGTACTTC
.	TRBV4-3	.	TRBJ1-3	CASSQEQGRNTIYF	TGCGCCAGCAGCCAAGAGCAGGGCCGAAACACCATATATTTT
.	TRBV7-2	.	TRBJ2-2	CASTEQGHTGELFF	TGTGCCAGCACCGAACAGGGTCACACCGGGGAGCTGTTTTTT
once	TRBV28	.	TRBJ2-3	CASSLVGGEDTQYF	TGTGCCAGCAGTTTGGTAGGGGGGGAGGATACGCAGTATTTT
few	TRBV4-3	.	TRBJ1-2	CASSQDGANYGYTF	TGCGCCAGCAGCCAAGATGGAGCTAACTATGGCTACACCTTC
.	TRBV7-3	TRBD2	TRBJ2-1	CASSATSGGRNNEQFF	TGTGCCAGCAGCGCGACTAGCGGGGGACGGAACAATGAGCAGTTCTTC
.	TRBV5-5	.	TRBJ1-2	CASSLGVYGYTF	TGTGCCAGCAGCTTGGGGGTCTATGGCTACACCTTC
.	TRBV9	TRBD2	TRBJ2-2	CASSLGGGRTGELFF	TGTGCCAGCAGCTTGGGCGGGGGGCGTACCGGGGAGCTGTTTTTT
.	TRBV18	TRBD1	TRBJ2-5	CASSPPNRGIGETQYF	TGTGCCAGCTCACCACCGAACAGGGGTATCGGGGAGACCCAGTACTTC
.	TRBV5-4	TRBD1	TRBJ2-3	CASSWTGSTDTQYF	TGTGCCAGCAGCTGGACAGGGAGCACAGATACGCAGTATTTT
once	TRBV27	.	TRBJ2-7	CASTAMRGLAYEQYF	TGTGCCAGCACGGCAATGAGAGGGCTAGCCTACGAGCAGTACTTC
.	TRBV11-3	.	TRBJ2-2	CASSLEAGLTGELFF	TGTGCCAGCAGCTTAGAGGCGGGACTCACCGGGGAGCTGTTTTTT
.	TRBV9	TRBD1	TRBJ2-7	CASSPKGALTYEQYF	TGTGCCAGCAGCCCGAAGGGGGCACTAACCTACGAGCAGTACTTC
.	TRBV19	TRBD1	TRBJ1-2	CASSADRGRSYGYTF	TGTGCCAGTAGCGCGGACAGGGGGCGATCCTATGGCTACACCTTC
.	TRBV7-2	.	TRBJ2-1	CASSLGGTSYNEQFF	TGTGCCAGCAGCTTGGGCGGGACCTCCTACAATGAGCAGTTCTTC
medium-sized	TRBV28	.	TRBJ2-1	CASSLSGGPGEQFF	TGTGCCAGCAGTTTATCTGGCGGCCCAGGAGAGCAGTTCTTC
.	TRBV30	TRBD1	TRBJ2-3	CAGGRGLDTQYF	TGTGCCGGGGGCAGGGGGCTAGATACGCAGTATTTT
.	TRBV2	TRBD1	TRBJ1-5	CASTPGTGALESNQPQHF	TGTGCCAGCACGCCAGGGACAGGGGCCCTTGAGAGCAATCAGCCCCAGCATTTT
.	TRBV2	TRBD2	TRBJ2-1	CASSERLAGGGERYNEQFF	TGTGCCAGCAGTGAAAGGCTAGCGGGAGGAGGAGAGCGCTACAATGAGCAGTTCTTC
.	TRBV4-1	TRBD1	TRBJ1-1	CASSLQGAGNTEAFF	TGCGCCAGCAGCCTACAGGGGGCTGGGAACACTGAAGCTTTCTTT
once	TRBV5-6	.	TRBJ2-7	CASSSTGLVSYEQYF	TGTGCCAGCAGCTCTACAGGTTTAGTCTCCTACGAGCAGTACTTC
.	TRBV7-2	TRBD1	TRBJ1-3	CASSSSGGSGNTIYF	TGTGCCAGCAGCTCCTCAGGGGGCTCTGGAAACACCATATATTTT
.	TRBV19	.	TRBJ1-4	CASSSTPTNEKLFF	TGTGCCAGTAGTTCGACACCAACTAATGAAAAACTGTTTTTT
.	TRBV10-3	.	TRBJ1-2	CAISAAGTTYGYTF	TGTGCCATCAGTGCTGCAGGAACGACCTATGGCTACACCTTC
.	TRBV11-3	TRBD1	TRBJ2-3	CASSLGQGETDTQYF	TGTGCCAGCAGCTTGGGACAGGGAGAAACAGATACGCAGTATTTT
large	TRBV4-2	.	TRBJ1-2	CASSLGAGHGYTF	TGTGCCAGCAGCCTGGGGGCAGGGCATGGCTACACCTTC
.	TRBV7-9	.	TRBJ1-3	CASSGSGIGYSGNTIYF	TGTGCCAGCAGCGGATCAGGGATAGGCTACTCTGGAAACACCATATATTTT